Ten or more counts support the clone carrying this T cell receptor (beta chain). This sample is drawn from a study of tumor-infiltrating lymphocytes in primary liver carcinoma. Blood RNA came from unsorted whole blood; germline DNA was also extracted. Germline V CDR1 and CDR2: SQVTM, ANQGSEA. V was pared by 7 bases and J by 8 bases, with 15 bases of the junction left unmatched. This CDR3 is built from 15 residues. TCR beta cDNA was reverse-transcribed from about 550 ng of total RNA. The reaction used a constant-region primer and ProtoScript II reverse transcriptase. Three nested multiplex PCR rounds, a slightly modified ARM-PCR method, built the TCR beta libraries. It was with TRBV1-TRBV30 forward primers and a C-beta reverse primer that the first two PCR rounds were run, at approximately 10 cycles each. TCRdb re-called the multiplex PCR reads through MiXCR, storing one row per CDR3 protein. The sample contains fewer than 400,000 distinct CDR3 sequences, more than 55% of which appear only once.

The rearrangement joins TRBV29-1 to TRBJ2-1; 9 nucleotides align to TRBD1. The sample was peripheral blood. The clonotype was recovered from a man between 35 and 55 years old with primary liver carcinoma and hepatitis B virus infection. CDR3 sequence: CSASDRGWDGDEQFF. In nucleotides, the CDR3 is TGCAGCGCCTCGGACAGGGGATGGGACGGCGATGAGCAGTTCTTC.